This TCR beta chain was identified during a study of naive and memory T cell subsets. Germline assignment: CDR1 ENHRY and CDR2 SYGVKD. The CDR3 is 15 residues long. Concerning this clonotype itself: At one end, the junction sequence differs from germline, possibly due to a read error.

An oligonucleotide containing a UMI was ligated to the 3' end of TCR cDNA. Whole blood, roughly 2.5 ml, came from adult healthy volunteers. Ligated cDNA underwent four rounds of PCR with nested alpha and beta constant region primers and SP2. TCRdb re-called the 5' RACE reads with MiXCR, one entry per CDR3 protein. The sample has 45,000 to 55,000 distinct CDR3 sequences, approximately 4.5% seen once. The clonotype was recovered from a female donor in good health. The chain recombines TRBV10-3 with TRBJ1-2; possible D gene TRBD1, 6 bases. The CDR3 coding sequence is TGTGCCATCAGTGAGTCAACAGGGAAAAACTATGGCGACACCTTC. It is translated as CAISESTGKNYGDTF.